The 30 T cell receptor beta chains listed next were all sequenced from one sample in a study of OX40 agonist ivuxolimab in advanced cancers. The library was built by means of the immunoSEQ multiplex PCR assay. The source is immuneACCESS, and TCRdb retained only in-frame sequences with V and J called. Part of the clones is not carried over; for the studies checked, unresolved V genes explain less than half of this, and the remainder is unexplained. The sample profile shows over 30,000 clones; around 76% of them were found once. Together, the top ten hold roughly a fifth of the sample. This specimen consisted of CD4+ or CD8+ T cells sorted from blood, obtained in a trial of the OX40 agonist ivuxolimab. Receptors originate from an adult with an advanced solid tumor such as melanoma, head and neck, liver or kidney cancer.

For this clone: Other DNA sequences from this sample encode an identical CDR3 as well. This chain joins TRBV11-2 and TRBJ1-2; D is undetermined. CDR1 is SGHAT and CDR2 is FQNNGV in the germline V gene. The CDR3 is 11 amino acids. The V end lost 3 bases, the J end lost 2 bases, and 1 base lay between the germline ends. Here the CDR3 DNA reads TGTGCCAGCAGCTTCAACTATGGCTACACCTTC. It encodes CASSFNYGYTF.

This chain joins TRBV6-1 and TRBJ2-2; 7 bases agree with TRBD2. This CDR3 spans 13 amino acids. Germline V gene data show CDR1 as MNHNS and CDR2 as SASEGT. The V segment lost 8 bases and the J segment 6 bases; nucleotides outside the gene matches: 6. This chain's CDR3 is CASGREEAGELFF. In nucleotides, the CDR3 is TGTGCCAGCGGGAGGGAAGAGGCCGGGGAGCTGTTTTTT.

This clone was observed once. As DNA, the CDR3 is TGTGCCAGCGGCAGGGGTTTTCTTGAGCAGTTCTTC. Protein product: CASGRGFLEQFF. The J gene is TRBJ2-1, the V gene TRBV11-2, with a possible D match to TRBD1 (6 bases). The CDR3 sequence is 12 residues long. Germline lookup yields CDR1 SGHAT and CDR2 FQNNGV. V lost 8 bases and J lost 9, with 14 bases in between. The full variable domain, completed using reference TRBV11-2 and TRBJ2-1, is EAGVAQSPRYKIIEKRQSVAFWCNPISGHATLYWYQQILGQGPKLLIQFQNNGVVDDSQLPKDRFSAERLKGVDSTLKIQPAKLEDSAVYLCASGRGFLEQFFGPGTRLTVL.

The chain uses TRBV7-9 and TRBJ2-5; 7 bases are a match to TRBD1. The CDR3 totals 13 residues. Germline assignment: CDR1 SEHNR and CDR2 FQNEAQ (reference sequence). The ends lost 4 bases at V and 3 bases at J; junction bases unmatched: 2. This chain's CDR3 is CASSYTGEETQYF. The CDR3 coding sequence is TGTGCCAGCAGCTATACAGGGGAAGAGACCCAGTACTTC.

This rearrangement joins TRBV4-1 to TRBJ1-5; D unclear. Trimming took off 1 base at V and 3 bases at J, with 10 bases between the two ends. This CDR3 has 15 residues. Per the germline V gene, CDR1 is MGHRA and CDR2 is YSYEKL. The CDR3 nucleotides are TGCGCCAGCAGCCAAGTTCCGGGGATCAATCAGCCCCAGCATTTT. It yields the protein CASSQVPGINQPQHF.

This chain connects TRBV19 to TRBJ1-1, with D possibly being TRBD1 (5 bases). CDR1 is LNHDA and CDR2 is SQIVND in the germline V gene (reference sequence). Trimming took off 6 bases at V and 1 base at J, with 15 bases between the two ends. The CDR3 length is 15 residues. The CDR3 spells CASRYSRGANTEAFF. The CDR3 DNA is TGTGCCAGTAGATATTCTAGAGGGGCGAACACTGAAGCTTTCTTT. The variable domain in full, completed from reference TRBV19 and TRBJ1-1, reads DGGITQSPKYLFRKEGQNVTLSCEQNLNHDAMYWYRQDPGQGLRLIYYSQIVNDFQKGDIAEGYSVSREKKESFPLTVTSAQKNPTAFYLCASRYSRGANTEAFFGQGTRLTVV.

CDR3 nucleotide sequence: TGCAGCGTCGACACCGGGACAGGGAGGGGCGAGCAGTACTTC. It specifies CSVDTGTGRGEQYF. The chain has TRBV29-1 and TRBJ2-7; TRBD1 aligns across 9 bases. CDR3 length: 14 amino acids. Per the germline V gene, CDR1 is SQVTM and CDR2 is ANQGSEA. Trimming removed 6 bases from V and 6 bases from J; junction bases left unmatched: 12.

The chain is built from TRBV7-2 and TRBJ1-1; D is unresolved. V gave up 3 bases and J gave up 1 base, with 6 bases separating them. Germline V lookup: CDR1 SGHTA, CDR2 FQGNSA. This CDR3 is 13 amino acids long. The CDR3 region is CASSLDENTEAFF. The CDR3 DNA is TGTGCCAGCAGCTTGGATGAGAACACTGAAGCTTTCTTT.

J is TRBJ1-1 and V is TRBV19; tentatively, D is TRBD1 (5 bases). This CDR3 region has 14 residues. In germline, CDR1 is LNHDA, CDR2 SQIVND (reference sequence). The V gene lost 4 bases and the J gene lost 2 bases, with 11 bases spanning the gap. CDR3 sequence (DNA): TGTGCCAGTAGTACCGGGACGGCAAACACTGAAGCTTTCTTT. Protein sequence: CASSTGTANTEAFF. Filled out from reference TRBV19 and TRBJ1-1, the complete variable domain reads DGGITQSPKYLFRKEGQNVTLSCEQNLNHDAMYWYRQDPGQGLRLIYYSQIVNDFQKGDIAEGYSVSREKKESFPLTVTSAQKNPTAFYLCASSTGTANTEAFFGQGTRLTVV.

The V and J genes are TRBV7-9 and TRBJ1-1, with D possibly being TRBD1 (5 bases). The CDR3 runs to 14 residues. The germline V gene encodes CDR1 SEHNR and CDR2 FQNEAQ (reference sequence). V lost 1 base and J lost 4, with 10 bases in between. CDR3 loop: CASSLVVGTTEAFF. The DNA for the CDR3 is TGTGCCAGCAGCTTAGTTGTAGGGACCACTGAAGCTTTCTTT.

In this sample, this clone turned up once. The rearrangement joins TRBV4-1 to TRBJ2-7, with 11 bases lining up with TRBD2. CDR1 and CDR2 (germline): MGHRA, YSYEKL. Trimming at V came to 5 bases and at J to 7 bases, leaving 7 bases not matched to a gene. The CDR3 consists of 14 residues. This CDR3 reads CASSSGTSGSEQYF. In DNA, the CDR3 is TGCGCCAGCAGCTCCGGGACTAGCGGTAGTGAGCAGTACTTC.

The CDR3 DNA is TGTGCCAGCAGTGCCACAGGGGCTCGAAGGACTGAAGCTTTCTTT. Protein: CASSATGARRTEAFF. This rearrangement joins TRBV2 to TRBJ1-1; 7 positions agree with TRBD1. The V gene end was trimmed by 4 bases and the J gene end by 5 bases; junction bases not matched to a gene: 10. This CDR3 comprises 15 residues. Germline CDR1 and CDR2: SNHLY and FYNNEI.

The rearrangement uses TRBV10-3 and TRBJ2-2; possible D gene TRBD1, 5 bases. CDR1 and CDR2 from the germline V gene are ENHRY and SYGVKD. This CDR3 has 16 amino acids. Trimming stripped 7 bases from V and 0 bases from J, with 15 bases between. This chain's CDR3 is CAINLGQGANTGELFF. Here the CDR3 DNA reads TGTGCCATCAACCTGGGTCAAGGGGCGAACACCGGGGAGCTGTTTTTT.

This clone has only a few counts. The chain links TRBV6-1 to TRBJ2-5, with TRBD1 identical over 9 bases. The DNA end is more similar to TRBJ2-7, so the J call may be wrong. This CDR3 comprises 14 residues. Germline lookup yields CDR1 MNHNS and CDR2 SASEGT. This CDR3 reads CASSAPGQGNEQYF. The CDR3, as DNA: TGTGCCAGCAGCGCTCCGGGACAGGGTAACGAGCAGTACTTC.

The chain uses TRBV29-1 and TRBJ2-7; either TRBD1 or TRBD2 may supply D (5 bases each). CDR1 is SQVTM, CDR2 ANQGSEA, per germline. The germline V and J ends were trimmed by 4 bases and 6 bases, with 25 bases remaining between them. This CDR3 is 16 amino acids long. As DNA, the CDR3 is TGCAGCGTTGTACACGGGACCGCACTTACATCATTCGAGCAGTACTTC. This codes for CSVVHGTALTSFEQYF.

The chain carries TRBV11-2 and TRBJ2-7, with 10 bases matching TRBD2. Looked up from germline, CDR1 is SGHAT and CDR2 is FQNNGV. V was pared by 4 bases and J by 0 bases, with 3 bases of the junction left unmatched. The CDR3 sequence is 15 residues long. This CDR3 is CASSYSSGSSYEQYF. In DNA, the CDR3 is TGTGCCAGCAGCTACTCTAGCGGGAGCTCCTACGAGCAGTACTTC.

The chain joins TRBV5-1 to TRBJ1-1, with 8 bases aligning to TRBD1. The CDR3 has 14 amino acids. Losses at the gene ends were 3 bases for V and 7 bases for J; bases not matched to a gene: 8. Germline V gives CDR1 SGHRS, CDR2 YFSETQ. The CDR3 loop reads CASSSGGSRFEAFF. DNA of the CDR3: TGCGCCAGCAGCTCAGGGGGCTCGAGATTTGAAGCTTTCTTT. Full variable domain (rest looked up from reference TRBV5-1 and TRBJ1-1): KAGVTQTPRYLIKTRGQQVTLSCSPISGHRSVSWYQQTPGQGLQFLFEYFSETQRNKGNFPGRFSGRQFSNSRSEMNVSTLELGDSALYLCASSSGGSRFEAFFGQGTRLTVV.

The rearrangement uses TRBV6-1 and TRBJ1-5; TRBD1 might be the D (6 bases). V was trimmed by 5 bases and J by 0 bases, leaving 11 bases between them. The CDR3 is 15 amino acids. CDR1 is MNHNS and CDR2 is SASEGT in the germline V gene. In DNA form, the CDR3 reads TGTGCCAGCAGTCGAGGACAGAATAGCAATCAGCCCCAGCATTTT. Residues: CASSRGQNSNQPQHF.

The chain employs TRBV28 and TRBJ1-6; D uncertain. Germline values: CDR1 MDHEN, CDR2 SYDVKM. CDR3 size: 14 residues. V gave up 6 bases and J gave up 9 bases, with 15 bases separating them. The DNA of the CDR3 is TGTGCCAGCAGCCCCCGGAGCCTAATTTCACCCCTCCACTTT. Its translation is CASSPRSLISPLHF.

The chain joins TRBV28 to TRBJ1-4, with a weak D call TRBD1 (5 bases). The V end lost 6 bases, the J end lost 3 bases, and 17 bases lay between the germline ends. Germline CDR1 and CDR2: MDHEN and SYDVKM. The CDR3 is made up of 16 amino acids. DNA for the CDR3: TGTGCCAGCAGCCCCGTGGTTGGCAGGGCTAATGAAAAACTGTTTTTT. It is translated as CASSPVVGRANEKLFF.

The chain uses TRBV2 and TRBJ2-5; TRBD1 might be the D (5 bases). The germline V gene has CDR1 SNHLY and CDR2 FYNNEI. V was pared by 7 bases and J by 6 bases, with 6 bases between. The CDR3 is made up of 10 amino acids. CDR3 coding DNA: TGTGCCAGCATGGGGCAGACCCAGTACTTC. Protein: CASMGQTQYF. Looking up the rest from reference TRBV2 and TRBJ2-5 gives the full variable domain: EPEVTQTPSHQVTQMGQEVILRCVPISNHLYFYWYRQILGQKVEFLVSFYNNEISEKSEIFDDQFSVERPDGSNFTLKIRSTKLEDSAMYFCASMGQTQYFGPGTRLLVL.

This clone was observed a single time. The chain couples TRBV5-1 to TRBJ2-5, with a tentative D call TRBD2 (6 bases). The DNA end favors TRBJ2-7, so the J call may be wrong. Germline V gene data show CDR1 as SGHRS and CDR2 as YFSETQ. This CDR3 has 14 residues. CDR3 DNA sequence: TGCGCCAGCAGCCCGGATGGAGGGGTTTACGAGCAGTACTTC. Protein product: CASSPDGGVYEQYF.

This sequence joins TRBV6-1 and TRBJ2-2; 8 nucleotides match TRBD1. The V and J ends lost 4 bases and 5 bases, in that order; junction bases with no gene match: 12. The germline V gene has CDR1 MNHNS and CDR2 SASEGT. CDR3 length: 17 residues. The CDR3 DNA follows: TGTGCCAGCAGTGTCGGACAGGGCAGAAGGAAAACCGGGGAGCTGTTTTTT. Encoded protein: CASSVGQGRRKTGELFF.

V and J are TRBV9 and TRBJ2-5; D possibly corresponds to TRBD1 (6 bases). Germline V gives CDR1 SGDLS, CDR2 YYNGEE. Trimming pared 0 bases from V and 1 base from J, leaving 13 bases between. CDR3 size: 16 residues. CDR3: CASSVGVGTTQETQYF. The CDR3 DNA sequence: TGTGCCAGCAGCGTAGGGGTCGGGACAACCCAAGAGACCCAGTACTTC. Full variable domain (outside the CDR3, taken from reference TRBV9 and TRBJ2-5): DSGVTQTPKHLITATGQRVTLRCSPRSGDLSVYWYQQSLDQGLQFLIQYYNGEERAKGNILERFSAQQFPDLHSELNLSSLELGDSALYFCASSVGVGTTQETQYFGPGTRLLVL.

The chain carries TRBV6-6 and TRBJ1-6; D not resolved. The CDR3 consists of 15 residues. The V gene lost 2 bases and the J gene lost 6 bases, with 11 bases spanning the gap. CDR1 MNHNY and CDR2 SVGAGI come from the germline V gene (reference sequence). Here the CDR3 reads CASSYAGKGNSPLHF. CDR3 bases: TGTGCCAGCAGTTACGCCGGGAAGGGTAATTCACCCCTCCACTTT.

V is TRBV6-1 and J is TRBJ2-7, with D unresolved. Trimming cost V 7 bases and J 2 bases, with 15 bases left between them. Germline V lookup: CDR1 MNHNS, CDR2 SASEGT. The CDR3 totals 14 residues. The CDR3 loop is CASIGPFLTYEQYF. The CDR3 nucleotides read TGTGCCAGCATTGGCCCATTTTTGACCTACGAGCAGTACTTC.

This chain joins TRBV18 and TRBJ2-3; TRBD1 matches at 9 bases. The CDR3 contains 15 residues. V was pared by 6 bases and J by 0 bases, with 4 bases of the junction left unmatched. Germline V gives CDR1 KGHSH, CDR2 LQKENI. In DNA form, the CDR3 reads TGTGCCAGCTCCCCGGACAGGGGAAGCACAGATACGCAGTATTTT. Protein sequence: CASSPDRGSTDTQYF. Full variable domain (missing parts from reference TRBV18 and TRBJ2-3): NAGVMQNPRHLVRRRGQEARLRCSPMKGHSHVYWYRQLPEEGLKFMVYLQKENIIDESGMPKERFSAEFPKEGPSILRIQQVVRGDSAAYFCASSPDRGSTDTQYFGPGTRLTVL.

The chain carries TRBV2 and TRBJ1-6, with D unclear. Trimming shortened V by 6 bases and J by 8 bases, and 8 bases separated the two germline ends. Looked up from germline, CDR1 is SNHLY and CDR2 is FYNNEI. This CDR3 region has 12 residues. The CDR3 here is CASRVGHSPLHF. The CDR3 bases are TGTGCCAGCAGGGTAGGGCATTCACCCCTCCACTTT.

Here the CDR3 DNA reads TGTGCCAGCTCGCTACAGGGTGGGTCCTACAATGAGCAGTTCTTC. Translating gives CASSLQGGSYNEQFF. The V call is TRBV18, the J call TRBJ2-1, with D possibly being TRBD1 (6 bases). This CDR3 comprises 15 residues. The germline V gene encodes CDR1 KGHSH and CDR2 LQKENI. V was clipped by 6 bases and J by 1 base, with 13 bases between them.

The rearrangement joins TRBV15 to TRBJ2-5; 9 bases align to TRBD1. Germline V CDR1 and CDR2: LNHNV, YYDKDF (reference sequence). CDR3 length: 18 amino acids. The V segment lost 1 base and the J segment 4 bases; nucleotides outside the gene matches: 13. Here the CDR3 DNA reads TGTGCCACCAGCAGAGCGCCCCAGGGGACAGGGATAAGAGAGACCCAGTACTTC. Translation gives CATSRAPQGTGIRETQYF.